Listed below are T cell receptor beta chains from one sample, sequenced in a study of blood T cell repertoires in COVID-19. Produced via immunoSEQ multiplex PCR; TCRdb's table is partial and in-frame only. The data hold roughly 190,000 clones, with approximately 87% observed a single time. Sequencing input: peripheral blood. The receptors stem from a man aged 18-30 years with active or convalescent COVID-19. Each CDR3 is given with its conserved first and last residue. The D gene is left open where the match is weak. Size tells how often a clone was seen (once, few, many) or the class of an expanded clone, and some rows leave it out.

v_call: TRBV19
clone_size: few
d_call: .
j_call: TRBJ1-2
cdr3_nt: TGTGCCAGTAGTATAGTGCGGGGTCGGGATGGCTACACCTTC
cdr3_aa: CASSIVRGRDGYTF

v_call: TRBV5-4
clone_size: .
d_call: TRBD1
j_call: TRBJ1-4
cdr3_nt: TGTGCCAGCAGCGGAAAAGGACAGGGCAAGAATGAAAAACTGTTTTTT
cdr3_aa: CASSGKGQGKNEKLFF

v_call: TRBV7-2
clone_size: .
d_call: TRBD1
j_call: TRBJ1-1
cdr3_nt: TGTGCCAGCAGCCCTGGACAGGGGACTGAAGCTTTCTTT
cdr3_aa: CASSPGQGTEAFF

v_call: TRBV18
clone_size: .
d_call: .
j_call: TRBJ2-7
cdr3_nt: TGTGCCAGCTCACCACAAACGGGACATCCCTACGAGCAGTACTTC
cdr3_aa: CASSPQTGHPYEQYF

v_call: TRBV5-1
clone_size: .
d_call: .
j_call: TRBJ1-1
cdr3_nt: TGCGCCAGCAGCTTGTCGATAAGTAGCCCGTTGGAAGCTTTCTTT
cdr3_aa: CASSLSISSPLEAFF

v_call: TRBV9
clone_size: .
d_call: .
j_call: TRBJ2-7
cdr3_nt: TGTGCCAGCAGCGTAGAGGAGGGGACCTACGAGCAGTACTTC
cdr3_aa: CASSVEEGTYEQYF

v_call: TRBV2
clone_size: .
d_call: TRBD2
j_call: TRBJ2-1
cdr3_nt: TGTGCCAGCAGTGAACGCGGGAGGAAGTTCTTC
cdr3_aa: CASSERGRKFF

v_call: TRBV9
clone_size: .
d_call: TRBD2
j_call: TRBJ2-1
cdr3_nt: TGTGCCAGCAGCAGGACTAGCGGATACAATGAGCAGTTCTTC
cdr3_aa: CASSRTSGYNEQFF

v_call: TRBV5-1
clone_size: .
d_call: .
j_call: TRBJ1-3
cdr3_nt: TGCGCCAGCAGCTTGGAGGGAGGATCTGGAAACACCATATATTTT
cdr3_aa: CASSLEGGSGNTIYF

v_call: TRBV6-5
clone_size: .
d_call: TRBD1
j_call: TRBJ1-2
cdr3_nt: TGTGCCAGCAGCCTACAGGGGGCGTCTAACTATGGCTACACCTTC
cdr3_aa: CASSLQGASNYGYTF

v_call: TRBV11-3
clone_size: .
d_call: .
j_call: TRBJ2-1
cdr3_nt: TGTGCCAGCAGCCGGGACTTAGAGCAGTTCTTC
cdr3_aa: CASSRDLEQFF

v_call: TRBV4-1
clone_size: .
d_call: .
j_call: TRBJ1-1
cdr3_nt: TGCGCCAGCAGCCAAGTTTCCAGGGTATGGCAAGCTTTCTTT
cdr3_aa: CASSQVSRVWQAFF

v_call: TRBV27
clone_size: .
d_call: .
j_call: TRBJ1-1
cdr3_nt: TGTGCCAGCTCCGAAGCAGGGGTTCTTGAAGCTTTCTTT
cdr3_aa: CASSEAGVLEAFF

v_call: TRBV2
clone_size: few
d_call: TRBD2
j_call: TRBJ2-7
cdr3_nt: TGTGCGGGAAGGCGGGAGCGGTCCTACGAGCAGTACTTC
cdr3_aa: CAGRRERSYEQYF

v_call: TRBV18
clone_size: .
d_call: TRBD1
j_call: TRBJ2-7
cdr3_nt: TGTGCCAGCTCACCCGGGACAGGGAGCCACGAGCAGTACTTC
cdr3_aa: CASSPGTGSHEQYF

v_call: TRBV2
clone_size: .
d_call: TRBD2
j_call: TRBJ2-3
cdr3_nt: TGTGCCAGCAGTGTCGAGACTAGCGAGGTGGCGCAGTATTTT
cdr3_aa: CASSVETSEVAQYF

v_call: TRBV11-2
clone_size: once
d_call: TRBD1
j_call: TRBJ2-1
cdr3_nt: TGTGCCAGCAGCTTAGATACGGGACAGGGGCCCCACGACTGGTACAATGAGCAGTTCTTC
cdr3_aa: CASSLDTGQGPHDWYNEQFF

v_call: TRBV19
clone_size: once
d_call: TRBD2
j_call: TRBJ2-5
cdr3_nt: TGTGCCAGTAGTACCCACCGGACTAGCGGGGGAGAGACCCAGTACTTC
cdr3_aa: CASSTHRTSGGETQYF

v_call: TRBV19
clone_size: once
d_call: TRBD1
j_call: TRBJ2-3
cdr3_nt: TGTGCCAGTAGGCCTACAGGGGGCGACCCACCGACGACGCAGTATTTT
cdr3_aa: CASRPTGGDPPTTQYF

v_call: TRBV4-2
clone_size: .
d_call: TRBD1
j_call: TRBJ1-1
cdr3_nt: TGTGCCAGCAGCCAAGACGGGACAGAGAACACTGAAGCTTTCTTT
cdr3_aa: CASSQDGTENTEAFF

v_call: TRBV21-1
clone_size: .
d_call: .
j_call: TRBJ1-2
cdr3_nt: TGTGCCAGCAGCAAAGTCGCGCGGCGGACTAACTATGGCTACACCTTC
cdr3_aa: CASSKVARRTNYGYTF

v_call: TRBV30
clone_size: .
d_call: .
j_call: TRBJ1-6
cdr3_nt: TGTGCCTGGAGTGTCTTTAGGGAAACGGGGAAGGGCAATTCACCCCTCCACTTT
cdr3_aa: CAWSVFRETGKGNSPLHF

v_call: TRBV30
clone_size: .
d_call: .
j_call: TRBJ1-2
cdr3_nt: TGTGCCTGGGCCCCAGGTGGGGGCACCTATGGCTACACCTTC
cdr3_aa: CAWAPGGGTYGYTF

v_call: TRBV11-3
clone_size: .
d_call: .
j_call: TRBJ1-5
cdr3_nt: TGTGCCAGCAGCTTACCAAATCAGCCCCAGCATTTT
cdr3_aa: CASSLPNQPQHF

v_call: TRBV6-6
clone_size: few
d_call: .
j_call: TRBJ1-1
cdr3_nt: TGTGCCAGCAGTTACGTTTTAGGGGCTCCTAGCACTGAAGCTTTCTTT
cdr3_aa: CASSYVLGAPSTEAFF

v_call: TRBV6-2/TRBV6-3
clone_size: .
d_call: .
j_call: TRBJ1-1
cdr3_nt: TGTGCCAGCAGTTACTTGGGGAGGAGCACTGAAGCTTTCTTT
cdr3_aa: CASSYLGRSTEAFF

v_call: TRBV7-6
clone_size: .
d_call: TRBD2
j_call: TRBJ2-3
cdr3_nt: TGTGCCAGCAGCTTAGAAGCGGGGAGCACAGATACGCAGTATTTT
cdr3_aa: CASSLEAGSTDTQYF

v_call: TRBV11-2
clone_size: .
d_call: .
j_call: TRBJ2-5
cdr3_nt: TGTGCCAGCAGCCGCCAGGTTCTGGAGACCCAGTACTTC
cdr3_aa: CASSRQVLETQYF

v_call: TRBV9
clone_size: .
d_call: .
j_call: TRBJ2-3
cdr3_nt: TGTGCCAGCAGCGTAGACGGAGATACGCAGTATTTT
cdr3_aa: CASSVDGDTQYF

v_call: TRBV4-2
clone_size: once
d_call: .
j_call: TRBJ1-1
cdr3_nt: TGTGCCAGCAGCCAAGATTGGCAGGTTCTCGAAGCTTTCTTT
cdr3_aa: CASSQDWQVLEAFF

v_call: TRBV7-3
clone_size: .
d_call: .
j_call: TRBJ2-7
cdr3_nt: TGTGCCAGCAGCTTAACGGCAGGCTTGATCTACGAGCAGTACTTC
cdr3_aa: CASSLTAGLIYEQYF

v_call: TRBV2
clone_size: .
d_call: TRBD1
j_call: TRBJ2-3
cdr3_nt: TGTGCCAGCAGATATCCTACAGGGGTAACAGATACGCAGTATTTT
cdr3_aa: CASRYPTGVTDTQYF

v_call: TRBV7-9
clone_size: .
d_call: .
j_call: TRBJ1-2
cdr3_nt: TGTGCCAGCAGCTTAAGAGGATCGAGGGACTCAGGCCATGGCTACACCTTC
cdr3_aa: CASSLRGSRDSGHGYTF

v_call: TRBV4-2
clone_size: .
d_call: TRBD1
j_call: TRBJ1-3
cdr3_nt: TGTGCCAGCAGCCAAGATGTGAGGGACAGGGTGGGCACCATATATTTT
cdr3_aa: CASSQDVRDRVGTIYF

v_call: TRBV3-1/TRBV3-2
clone_size: .
d_call: TRBD2
j_call: TRBJ2-5
cdr3_nt: TGTGCCAGCAGCCCAGGGACTAGCGGGGCCCTTCAAGAGACCCAGTACTTC
cdr3_aa: CASSPGTSGALQETQYF

v_call: TRBV6-5
clone_size: .
d_call: TRBD2
j_call: TRBJ2-5
cdr3_nt: TGTGCCAGCAGTTACTCCCTAGCGGGAACGGAGACCCAGTACTTC
cdr3_aa: CASSYSLAGTETQYF

v_call: TRBV19
clone_size: .
d_call: TRBD1
j_call: TRBJ1-6
cdr3_nt: TGTGCCAGTAGTATAGGCCGTAGGACAGGGGGTTCACCCCTCCACTTT
cdr3_aa: CASSIGRRTGGSPLHF

v_call: TRBV24-1
clone_size: .
d_call: .
j_call: TRBJ1-5
cdr3_nt: TGTGCCACCAGTGCACCAGGAACAAATCAGCCCCAGCATTTT
cdr3_aa: CATSAPGTNQPQHF

v_call: TRBV2
clone_size: .
d_call: TRBD1
j_call: TRBJ1-2
cdr3_nt: TGTGCCAGCAGTTCCGGACAGGACTATGGCTACACCTTC
cdr3_aa: CASSSGQDYGYTF

v_call: TRBV15
clone_size: .
d_call: .
j_call: TRBJ2-7
cdr3_nt: TGTGCCACCAGCAGAGATTGGAGCTACGAGCAGTACTTC
cdr3_aa: CATSRDWSYEQYF

v_call: TRBV27
clone_size: .
d_call: .
j_call: TRBJ1-2
cdr3_nt: TGTGCCAGCAGTCCCGACAGCTATGGCTACACCTTC
cdr3_aa: CASSPDSYGYTF

v_call: TRBV5-1
clone_size: once
d_call: TRBD2
j_call: TRBJ2-5
cdr3_nt: TGCGCCAGCAGCTTGGCCCCTAGCGGGGGGGGCCAAGAGACCCAGTACTTC
cdr3_aa: CASSLAPSGGGQETQYF

v_call: TRBV19
clone_size: .
d_call: .
j_call: TRBJ2-7
cdr3_nt: TGTGCCAGTAGTATGTCCGGGGTCGGTTACGAGCAGTACTTC
cdr3_aa: CASSMSGVGYEQYF

v_call: TRBV18
clone_size: .
d_call: TRBD1
j_call: TRBJ1-1
cdr3_nt: TGTGCCAGCTCACCATTGGGCCAGGGGGTGAACACTGAAGCTTTCTTT
cdr3_aa: CASSPLGQGVNTEAFF

v_call: TRBV13
clone_size: .
d_call: TRBD2
j_call: TRBJ2-5
cdr3_nt: TGTGCCAGCAGCTTAGGAGGCCTAGCGGGAGAGACCCAGTACTTC
cdr3_aa: CASSLGGLAGETQYF

v_call: TRBV6-4
clone_size: .
d_call: .
j_call: TRBJ1-1
cdr3_nt: TGTGCCAGCAGTGCGTTAGGGGGGGTCATGACTGAAGCTTTCTTT
cdr3_aa: CASSALGGVMTEAFF

v_call: TRBV9
clone_size: .
d_call: TRBD2
j_call: TRBJ2-3
cdr3_nt: TGTGCCAGCAGCGCGGGACTAGCGGGAGGGCCAGATACGCAGTATTTT
cdr3_aa: CASSAGLAGGPDTQYF

v_call: TRBV5-8
clone_size: .
d_call: .
j_call: TRBJ1-1
cdr3_nt: TGTGCCAGCAGCGGGGGGAGTTTGGCTGAAGCTTTCTTT
cdr3_aa: CASSGGSLAEAFF

v_call: TRBV7-3
clone_size: once
d_call: TRBD2
j_call: TRBJ2-3
cdr3_nt: TGTGCCAGCAGTCCCGTAGCGGGAGAGGGTACGCAGTATTTT
cdr3_aa: CASSPVAGEGTQYF